This entry is about one T cell receptor (beta chain). Its antigen is unidentified. Only CD45RO-negative cells positively selected for CCR7 counted as naive CD8 cells, so terminally differentiated effector memory CD45RA+ cells were excluded. Every contributor of samples was a Caucasian grown-up residing in Nashville, Tennessee. Authors' methods: Filtering differed since immunoSEQ provided only junctions, with no quality scores. Libraries were prepared by immunoSEQ multiplex PCR; TCRdb keeps only in-frame clonotypes and omits some of them. The V and J calls and clone size come from that table; D and trimming were worked out from the DNA. The data show around 2,000,000 clones, about 93% seen once. This record belongs to a study of shared clonotypes between healthy human individuals. The CDR3 consists of 13 residues. Germline V gene lookup returns CDR1 SGHDN and CDR2 FVKESK. V lost 5 bases, J lost 8 bases, and 13 bases lay in between.

Study-wide results and limits: Expectations were that clonotype sharing among donors would be affected by sequencing depth. When compared with the clonotypes that were shared by all four sorted-subset donors, the non-shared clonotypes turned out to have lower generation probabilities.

Sequencing was done on a sample of naive CD8+ T cells from PBMCs. The clonotype comes from a man between 18 and 35 years old in good health. Some clones in this sample may be carry-over from other donors' samples. The rearrangement joins TRBV14 to TRBJ2-4; a weak D match, TRBD2 (6 bases). DNA of the CDR3: TGTGCCAGCAGCGCCACTAGCAGGTACATTCAGTACTTC. The encoded protein is CASSATSRYIQYF.